The entry below gives a single T cell receptor beta chain sequence along with its context. Method: immunoSEQ multiplex PCR; TCRdb's copy keeps in-frame clones and lacks some. Of approximately 2.5 million clones listed, over 85% are singletons. This record belongs to a study of shared clonotypes between healthy human individuals. Partitioning of CD4+ cells yielded a CD45RA+ naive subset and a CD45RA-negative memory subset. This clonotype originated in a young man in good health. Sequenced input: naive CD4+ T cells sorted from blood. Regarding subset: CD45RA+ positively selected.

The CDR3 here is CASSDDGLGYNEQFF. Written as DNA, the CDR3 is TGTGCCAGCAGCGACGACGGGCTAGGCTACAATGAGCAGTTCTTC. J is TRBJ2-1 and V is TRBV7-8, with D uncertain. The CDR3 is made up of 15 amino acids. Trimming removed 5 bases at V and 3 bases at J, with 14 bases between. Germline V lookup: CDR1 SGHVS, CDR2 FQNEAQ.